This TCR beta chain was captured in a study of tumor-infiltrating lymphocytes in primary liver carcinoma. Looking at the study overall: Maximum tumor diameters ranged from about 4.2 to 11 cm, stage T1-T3 N0M0.

TCR beta cDNA came from 400 to 500 ng total RNA, primed with a constant-region primer. Construction of TCR beta libraries relied on three successive nested multiplex PCR rounds employing slightly modified ARM-PCR. The two initial PCR rounds, about 9 cycles each, used TRBV1-TRBV30 forward and C-beta reverse primers. Each CDR3 protein gets one entry after TCRdb re-called the multiplex PCR reads with MiXCR. The sample includes around 330,000 distinct CDR3 sequences, 65% of them seen just once. As for this clonotype: What it recognizes is unknown. A much larger clone sits a single nucleotide away, making a read error possible.

Per germline, CDR1 LGHNA and CDR2 YSLEER. J lost 1 base, V lost 6 bases, and 7 bases had no gene match. The CDR3 spans 15 residues. General study points: Samples, which were bulk and unsorted, did not allow CD4+ and CD8+ repertoires to be compared.

Germline DNA was also extracted, with blood RNA taken from unsorted whole blood. No treatment had been given to the patients, who were chronically infected with HBV. The receptor was isolated from a man between 40 and 49 years old with primary liver carcinoma and hepatitis B virus infection. The J gene is TRBJ2-3, the V gene TRBV4-3, with 7 bases identical to TRBD2. Sequenced input: peripheral blood. The CDR3 region is CASSPGTICTDTQYF. CDR3 DNA: TGCGCCAGCAGTCCAGGGACTATATGCACAGATACGCAGTATTTT.